Listed here is a single TCR beta chain. The sample is drawn from a study of response to subunit inactivated influenza vaccine. The CDR3 has 14 residues. V lost 2 bases, J lost 4 bases, and 4 bases stayed unmatched. Germline V lookup: CDR1 LGHNA, CDR2 YNFKEQ. TCRdb passed the RT-PCR reads through MiXCR, listing each CDR3 protein once. Here the sample spans roughly 620,000 distinct CDR3 sequences, 11% being singletons. These data were also reused for a study on T cells expressing NK-cell markers. That report adds: Synthesis of TCR beta cDNA relied on 5'RACE template switching carrying UMIs.

The gene calls are TRBV4-2 and TRBJ1-2; TRBD1 aligns across 7 bases. The TCR sequence derives from a man aged 45-65 years who received an inactivated influenza vaccine. The sample consisted of PBMCs from blood, taken on the day of vaccination. The CDR3 sequence is CASSQPGQPYGYTF. CDR3 nucleotide sequence: TGTGCCAGCAGCCAACCGGGACAGCCCTATGGCTACACCTTC.